The T cell receptor (beta chain) under discussion was sequenced for a study of cytomegalovirus exposure and HLA in healthy donors. At the level of the study: For the approximately 400 genotyped donors, approximately 82% fell within the Caucasian-associated ancestry cluster.

60 Vbeta and 13 Jbeta primers were used in PCR. Some clones are missing from TCRdb's copy, which holds only in-frame ones; the method was immunoSEQ multiplex PCR. The sample holds over 95,000 clones, roughly three quarters seen once. The CDR3 is 14 amino acids. Germline V gives CDR1 MNHNS, CDR2 SASEGT. V dropped 7 bases and J dropped 3 bases, with 14 bases sitting between them. As regards this clone: Its antigen remains unidentified.

Study results and limitations: Reportedly, diagnosis of cytomegalovirus status by the classifier showed high specificity and sensitivity. Reports indicate that TCR beta sequences accurately predicted the HLA-A and HLA-B alleles of most subjects.

The gene calls are TRBV6-1 and TRBJ2-3; D possibly corresponds to TRBD2 (6 bases). This TCR derives from a female donor in good health and CMV-seronegative. The sequenced sample was PBMCs. The CDR3 sequence: CASTDSGWTDTQYF. DNA for the CDR3: TGTGCCAGCACCGACAGCGGGTGGACAGATACGCAGTATTTT.